These 30 T cell receptor beta chains were all obtained from the same sample, sequenced in a study of blood T cell repertoires in COVID-19. Profiling relied on immunoSEQ multiplex PCR, and the TCRdb table lists in-frame clones only, not all of them. In the table there are around 70,000 clones, 80% of which are singletons. The sample consisted of peripheral blood. These receptors were taken from a human donor in a cohort sampled during active COVID-19.

V is TRBV5-1 and J is TRBJ2-6; D possibly corresponds to TRBD2 (6 bases). The germline CDR1 and CDR2 sequences are SGHRS and YFSETQ. The CDR3 sequence is 16 residues long. V was pared by 0 bases and J by 2 bases, with 9 bases between. The CDR3 region has the DNA TGCGCCAGCAGCTTGGTAACGGGGGCTGGGGCCAACGTCCTGACTTTC. This sequence encodes CASSLVTGAGANVLTF.

This clone occurred once. This sequence joins TRBV29-1 and TRBJ2-1; D not certain. The V gene lost 6 bases and the J gene lost 5 bases, with 17 bases spanning the gap. Looked up from germline, CDR1 is SQVTM and CDR2 is ANQGSEA. The CDR3 sequence is 14 residues long. The CDR3, as DNA: TGCAGCGTGCTCCAGGATAATTTTAACAATGAGCAGTTCTTC. Amino acids: CSVLQDNFNNEQFF.

The V gene is TRBV6-2 or TRBV6-3, the J gene TRBJ2-5, with TRBD2 matching over 9 bases. Trimming took 6 bases from V and 5 from J; bases not matched to a gene: 13. This CDR3 spans 16 amino acids. The V gene's germline CDR1 is MNHEY and CDR2 SVGEGT. The CDR3 here is CASSIGGLAGSETQYF. CDR3 nucleotide sequence: TGTGCCAGCAGCATAGGGGGGCTAGCGGGAAGCGAGACCCAGTACTTC.

The chain couples TRBV18 to TRBJ1-1; 7 nucleotides line up with TRBD1. CDR3 length: 17 residues. V was clipped by 3 bases and J by 0 bases; unmatched bases: 10. The germline V gene encodes CDR1 KGHSH and CDR2 LQKENI. The DNA of the CDR3 is TGTGCCAGCTCACCGCAGGGGGGAGTGATCATGAACACTGAAGCTTTCTTT. Translated, it gives CASSPQGGVIMNTEAFF.

This chain links TRBV7-3 with TRBJ2-1, with TRBD1 matching 8 bases. The CDR3 loop spans 14 amino acids. The ends lost 5 bases at V and 1 base at J; junction bases unmatched: 1. Germline lookup yields CDR1 SGHTA and CDR2 FQGTGA. The CDR3 sequence is CASSRDRSYNEQFF. CDR3 coding DNA: TGTGCCAGCAGCCGGGACAGGTCCTACAATGAGCAGTTCTTC.

The V gene is TRBV28, the J gene TRBJ1-6, with TRBD1 matching over 7 bases. After removal of 5 bases from V and 7 bases from J, the junction contained 5 bases not matched to a gene. Germline CDR1 is MDHEN and CDR2 is SYDVKM. CDR3 length: 14 amino acids. The CDR3 sequence: CASSLDRVNSPLHF. DNA for the CDR3: TGTGCCAGCAGTCTAGACAGGGTAAATTCACCCCTCCACTTT. Based on the CDR3 plus reference TRBV28 and TRBJ1-6, the full variable domain is DVKVTQSSRYLVKRTGEKVFLECVQDMDHENMFWYRQDPGLGLRLIYFSYDVKMKEKGDIPEGYSVSREKKERFSLILESASTNQTSMYLCASSLDRVNSPLHFGNGTRLTVT.

V and J are TRBV19 and TRBJ2-1, with D perhaps TRBD2 (5 bases). This CDR3 has 13 residues. V lost 6 bases, J lost 10 bases, and 16 bases lay in between. Germline CDR1 LNHDA, CDR2 SQIVND (reference sequence). The CDR3 nucleotides are TGTGCCAGTAGACCATTTATCACGGGGGAGCAGTTCTTC. It encodes CASRPFITGEQFF.

This clone appeared a single time. The chain combines TRBV2 with TRBJ1-4; 11 nucleotides match TRBD1. The CDR3 contains 18 residues. CDR1 and CDR2 from the germline V gene are SNHLY and FYNNEI. V shed 5 bases and J 0 bases; nucleotides not matched to a gene: 8. CDR3 DNA sequence: TGTGCCAGCAGTCTGGACAGGGGGCTGGGATCAACTAATGAAAAACTGTTTTTT. Residues: CASSLDRGLGSTNEKLFF.

This chain connects TRBV9 to TRBJ2-3; no clear D gene. Germline CDR1 is SGDLS and CDR2 is YYNGEE. The length of the CDR3 is 16 residues. V dropped 4 bases and J dropped 2 bases, with 17 bases sitting between them. This CDR3 is CASSPPVTGPTDTQYF. DNA of the CDR3: TGTGCCAGCAGCCCCCCCGTAACGGGTCCCACAGATACGCAGTATTTT.

The chain joins TRBV9 to TRBJ2-3; 8 bases map to TRBD2. Per the germline V gene, CDR1 is SGDLS and CDR2 is YYNGEE. The CDR3 totals 16 residues. The V segment lost 0 bases and the J segment 0 bases; nucleotides outside the gene matches: 3. CDR3 region: CASSVAPSGSTDTQYF. CDR3 nucleotides: TGTGCCAGCAGCGTAGCCCCTAGCGGGAGCACAGATACGCAGTATTTT.

This sequence joins TRBV19 and TRBJ1-2; possibly TRBD1 for D (5 bases). Per the germline V gene, CDR1 is LNHDA and CDR2 is SQIVND (reference sequence). The CDR3 totals 13 residues. The germline V and J ends were trimmed by 5 bases and 1 base, with 8 bases remaining between them. CDR3 DNA: TGTGCCAGTAGTGTGGACATTAACTATGGCTACACCTTC. It codes for CASSVDINYGYTF.

V usage is TRBV20-1 and J usage is TRBJ1-5; D possibly corresponds to TRBD1 (6 bases). This CDR3 has 17 amino acids. CDR1 is DFQATT, CDR2 SNEGSKA, per germline (reference sequence). V lost 3 bases, J lost 8 bases, and 26 bases lay in between. The CDR3 spells CSASKDTAQGIREPQHF. DNA for the CDR3: TGCAGTGCTAGTAAGGATACGGCCCAGGGGATAAGGGAGCCCCAGCATTTT.

This sequence joins TRBV3-1 (or the pseudogene TRBV3-2) and TRBJ1-1, with a possible D match to TRBD1 (6 bases). The length of the CDR3 is 14 residues. V was trimmed by 3 bases and J by 3 bases, leaving 11 bases between them. Germline values: CDR1 LGHDT, CDR2 YNNKEL (reference sequence). The chain's CDR3 is CASSHSKGDTEAFF. The CDR3 DNA is TGTGCCAGCAGCCATAGCAAGGGGGACACTGAAGCTTTCTTT.

The CDR3 nucleotides read TGTGCCAGCAGTTCGAGCGGGAGTGGCACCGGGGAGCTGTTTTTT. It yields the protein CASSSSGSGTGELFF. The chain couples TRBV6-4 to TRBJ2-2, with 8 nucleotides matching TRBD2. After removal of 5 bases from V and 4 bases from J, the junction contained 6 bases not matched to a gene. This CDR3 is built from 15 residues. Per germline, CDR1 MRHNA and CDR2 SNTAGT.

The gene calls are TRBV4-3 and TRBJ1-6, with 7 nucleotides matching TRBD1. Germline V lookup: CDR1 LGHNA, CDR2 YSLEER. After removal of 1 base from V and 10 bases from J, the junction contained 1 base not matched to a gene. CDR3 length: 13 residues. CDR3 nucleotides: TGCGCCAGCAGCCAAGCAGGGGGATCACCCCTCCACTTT. It encodes CASSQAGGSPLHF.

The V gene is TRBV9, the J gene TRBJ2-1; D not certain. The V end was cut by 3 bases, the J end by 0 bases, with 10 bases between. There are 15 residues in the CDR3. The germline V gene has CDR1 SGDLS and CDR2 YYNGEE. The CDR3 sequence is CASSAGIASYNEQFF. CDR3 DNA sequence: TGTGCCAGCAGCGCAGGTATTGCCTCCTACAATGAGCAGTTCTTC.

This clone has only one observation. This rearrangement joins TRBV7-6 to TRBJ1-6; a possible D gene is TRBD1 (6 bases). The germline V gene encodes CDR1 SGHVS and CDR2 FNYEAQ. V was cut by 5 bases and J by 9 bases, with 11 bases left in between. This CDR3 comprises 13 residues. DNA for the CDR3: TGTGCCAGCAGCGGACAGACGGCTTCACCCCTCCACTTT. Translating gives CASSGQTASPLHF.

The rearrangement uses TRBV30 and TRBJ2-1; 13 bases agree with TRBD2. This CDR3 contains 17 residues. Unmatched junction bases numbered 6, after V lost 1 base and J lost 3 bases. CDR1 GTSNPN and CDR2 SVGIG come from the germline V gene (reference sequence). CDR3 amino acids: CAWSAKGTSGVYNEQFF. The CDR3 DNA is TGTGCCTGGAGTGCCAAAGGGACTAGCGGGGTCTACAATGAGCAGTTCTTC.

This chain joins TRBV5-1 and TRBJ2-5, with D unresolved. Trimming removed 1 base at V and 4 bases at J, with 5 bases between. Germline CDR1 and CDR2: SGHRS and YFSETQ. This CDR3 comprises 12 residues. CDR3 DNA: TGCGCCAGCAGCTTGACCGGAGAGACCCAGTACTTC. It specifies CASSLTGETQYF.

V is TRBV7-2 and J is TRBJ2-2; the match to TRBD2 covers 8 bases. This CDR3 is built from 17 residues. Trimming at V came to 1 base and at J to 4 bases, leaving 8 bases not matched to a gene. Looked up from germline, CDR1 is SGHTA and CDR2 is FQGNSA. The CDR3 DNA is TGTGCCAGCAGCTTAGGTCCCAGCGGGAGAAGCACCGGGGAGCTGTTTTTT. This sequence encodes CASSLGPSGRSTGELFF. The whole variable domain, remainder taken from reference TRBV7-2 and TRBJ2-2, is GAGVSQSPSNKVTEKGKDVELRCDPISGHTALYWYRQSLGQGLEFLIYFQGNSAPDKSGLPSDRFSAERTGGSVSTLTIQRTQQEDSAVYLCASSLGPSGRSTGELFFGEGSRLTVL.

This rearrangement joins TRBV5-1 to TRBJ2-5, with 8 positions matching TRBD1. The length of the CDR3 is 16 residues. Per germline, CDR1 SGHRS and CDR2 YFSETQ. The ends lost 0 bases at V and 4 bases at J; junction bases unmatched: 8. The CDR3 is CASSLEGSGGRETQYF. In nucleotides, the CDR3 is TGCGCCAGCAGCTTGGAGGGGTCAGGGGGCAGAGAGACCCAGTACTTC.

The chain is built from TRBV5-5 and TRBJ2-7; 7 bases fit TRBD1. The J segment lost 4 bases and the V segment lost 0 bases, leaving 4 bases of the junction unmatched. CDR1 is SGHKS, CDR2 YYEKEE, per germline (reference sequence). CDR3 length equals 14 residues. The CDR3 bases are TGTGCCAGCAGCTTGGCATACAGGGGTTACGAGCAGTACGTC. Protein sequence: CASSLAYRGYEQYV.

The chain uses TRBV9 and TRBJ2-7, with a possible D match to TRBD2 (5 bases). Between the trimmed V and J ends, which lost 3 bases and 6 bases, there was a span of 13 bases. The length of the CDR3 is 13 residues. Per germline, CDR1 SGDLS and CDR2 YYNGEE. CDR3 amino acids: CASSAQPSGEQYV. CDR3 nucleotide sequence: TGTGCCAGCAGCGCCCAACCCAGCGGCGAGCAGTACGTC.

This clone was observed a single time. The V gene is TRBV3-1 (or the pseudogene TRBV3-2), the J gene TRBJ1-1; D is undetermined. CDR1 is LGHDT, CDR2 YNNKEL, per germline (reference sequence). Trimming took off 1 base at V and 8 bases at J, with 5 bases between the two ends. This CDR3 spans 11 amino acids. The CDR3 loop is CASSQALEAFF. The CDR3 nucleotides read TGTGCCAGCAGCCAAGCTCTGGAAGCTTTCTTT.

This clone has only a few counts. The rearrangement joins TRBV6-5 to TRBJ1-1; D gene unclear. The germline V and J ends were trimmed by 5 bases and 5 bases, with 12 bases remaining between them. In germline, CDR1 is MNHEY, CDR2 SVGAGI. The CDR3 totals 13 residues. The CDR3 nucleotides read TGTGCCAGCAGTCTAGGATTTAGGACTGAAGCTTTCTTT. This encodes CASSLGFRTEAFF.

The V gene is TRBV6-5, the J gene TRBJ2-4; 7 bases fit TRBD1. Unmatched junction bases numbered 0, after V lost 6 bases and J lost 1 base. The CDR3 contains 13 residues. Looked up from germline, CDR1 is MNHEY and CDR2 is SVGAGI. CDR3 residues: CASRGQAKNIQYF. The CDR3 region has the DNA TGTGCCAGCAGGGGACAGGCCAAAAACATTCAGTACTTC.

The rearrangement uses TRBV9 and TRBJ1-1; 7 bases are shared with TRBD1. CDR3 length: 15 amino acids. V gave up 2 bases and J gave up 3 bases; unmatched junction bases: 7. CDR1 is SGDLS, CDR2 YYNGEE, per germline. The CDR3 is CASSVNPTGDTEAFF. The CDR3 DNA is TGTGCCAGCAGCGTCAATCCTACAGGGGACACTGAAGCTTTCTTT.

The chain has TRBV2 and TRBJ1-2; D not resolved. The CDR3 has 14 amino acids. Trimming took off 6 bases at V and 8 bases at J, with 19 bases between the two ends. Germline V gene data show CDR1 as SNHLY and CDR2 as FYNNEI. The CDR3 nucleotides are TGTGCCAGCAGGCAGGAAGGTTCCCCTACGGGCTACACCTTC. Its protein product is CASRQEGSPTGYTF. Variable domain in full (rest from reference TRBV2 and TRBJ1-2): EPEVTQTPSHQVTQMGQEVILRCVPISNHLYFYWYRQILGQKVEFLVSFYNNEISEKSEIFDDQFSVERPDGSNFTLKIRSTKLEDSAMYFCASRQEGSPTGYTFGSGTRLTVV.

This clone was detected only a few times. This chain links TRBV4-3 with TRBJ1-1; no clear D gene. CDR3 length equals 13 residues. The V end lost 0 bases, the J end lost 3 bases, and 5 bases lay between the germline ends. CDR1 is LGHNA and CDR2 is YSLEER in the germline V gene. CDR3 loop: CASSQEPDTEAFF. CDR3 coding DNA: TGCGCCAGCAGCCAAGAGCCGGACACTGAAGCTTTCTTT.

This sequence joins TRBV7-9 and TRBJ2-4; 7 bases map to TRBD1. Germline V CDR1 and CDR2: SEHNR, FQNEAQ (reference sequence). The CDR3 length is 14 residues. The V gene end was trimmed by 3 bases and the J gene end by 8 bases; junction bases not matched to a gene: 7. The CDR3 protein is CASSFGTGADIQYF. In DNA, the CDR3 is TGTGCCAGCAGCTTCGGTACAGGGGCGGACATTCAGTACTTC.